One TCR beta chain is described in this entry. Total RNA extracted from each sample amounted to at least 6 micrograms. The data derive from a study of blood T cells in healthy people across ages. Then a second PCR, running about 6 to 12 cycles, was carried out with a sample-barcoded 5' primer and a J-beta primer mix. TCRdb redid the calling of the 5' RACE reads with MiXCR, one entry per CDR3 protein. The sample shows approximately 1,700,000 distinct CDR3 sequences, approximately 40% of them seen only once. Sequences were obtained from blood. This TCR derives from a human donor in good health.

CDR3 region: CASRVGTGLSTDTQYF. In DNA form, the CDR3 reads TGTGCCAGCAGAGTCGGGACAGGCTTGAGCACAGATACGCAGTATTTT. This chain joins TRBV12-3 or TRBV12-4 and TRBJ2-3, with 8 bases that match TRBD1. The CDR3 contains 16 residues. Trimming at V came to 6 bases and at J to 0 bases, leaving 8 bases not matched to a gene.